The 16 T cell receptor beta chains below all came from one sample that was sequenced in a study of T cell responses to AZD1222 COVID-19 vaccine. Profiled with immunoSEQ multiplex PCR; TCRdb holds only in-frame clones, not every one. Here the sample spans 95,000 to 150,000 clones, under 85% being singletons. The material sequenced was peripheral blood, taken on day 0 of AZD1222 vaccination. The receptors were sampled from an adult in good health.

The CDR3 spells CASSRRGTEAFF. The CDR3 coding sequence is TGTGCCAGCAGCCGTAGGGGGACTGAAGCTTTCTTT. The chain combines TRBV6-2 or TRBV6-3 with TRBJ1-1; a weak D match, TRBD1 (6 bases). Germline V gene sequence: CDR1 MNHEY, CDR2 SVGEGT. Trimming took off 6 bases at V and 5 bases at J, with 10 bases between the two ends. The CDR3 is 12 amino acids.

The chain carries TRBV2 and TRBJ2-3; tentatively, D is TRBD2 (6 bases). V was pared by 5 bases and J by 1 base, with 16 bases between. Germline V gives CDR1 SNHLY, CDR2 FYNNEI. The CDR3 is made up of 16 amino acids. CDR3 nucleotides: TGTGCCAGCAGTCCCCGGGGCGGGGAGCGCACAGATACGCAGTATTTT. Protein sequence: CASSPRGGERTDTQYF.

This clone came up once. The V call is TRBV3-1 (or the pseudogene TRBV3-2), the J call TRBJ1-5; the D is unclear. The V and J ends lost 3 bases and 3 bases respectively, with 9 bases between them. CDR1 is LGHDT and CDR2 is YNNKEL in the germline V gene (reference sequence). The CDR3 length is 14 residues. As DNA, the CDR3 is TGTGCCAGCAGCCACCTTCATCCCAATCAGCCCCAGCATTTT. This gives the protein CASSHLHPNQPQHF.

This chain joins TRBV10-3 and TRBJ2-1, with 8 bases that match TRBD1. J was trimmed by 5 bases and V by 3 bases; bases with no gene match: 6. The CDR3 has 15 amino acids. Looked up from germline, CDR1 is ENHRY and CDR2 is SYGVKD. CDR3 loop: CAISEVQGVHNEQFF. The DNA for the CDR3 is TGTGCCATCAGTGAAGTACAGGGGGTTCACAATGAGCAGTTCTTC.

The chain carries TRBV18 and TRBJ2-1; TRBD1 is a possible D gene (6 bases). Germline lookup yields CDR1 KGHSH and CDR2 LQKENI. V lost 1 base and J lost 4, with 11 bases in between. The CDR3 is 15 amino acids. For the CDR3, the DNA is TGTGCCAGCTCACCACGGACAGACCAATACAATGAGCAGTTCTTC. It is translated as CASSPRTDQYNEQFF.

The rearrangement joins TRBV27 to TRBJ1-2, with a tentative D call TRBD1 (5 bases). V dropped 4 bases and J dropped 5 bases, with 5 bases sitting between them. The germline CDR1 and CDR2 sequences are MNHEY and SMNVEV (reference sequence). The CDR3 has 11 residues. The CDR3 DNA reads as TGTGCCAGCAGTTCAGGGTATGGCTACACCTTC. It encodes CASSSGYGYTF.

This chain joins TRBV7-9 and TRBJ2-7; D is perhaps TRBD1 (6 bases). From germline, CDR1 is SEHNR and CDR2 FQNEAQ (reference sequence). V was pared by 5 bases and J by 5 bases, with 19 bases between. This CDR3 region has 15 residues. The CDR3, as DNA: TGTGCCAGCAGCACGCTGTTAAGGGGGACGGACGAGCAGTACTTC. It specifies CASSTLLRGTDEQYF.

DNA of the CDR3: TGTGCCAGCTCCCCGCTGGGCTTTAGCGTCGGGTCCGACGAGCAGTACTTC. Translated, it gives CASSPLGFSVGSDEQYF. The chain is built from TRBV18 and TRBJ2-7, with D maybe TRBD2 (5 bases). The V end lost 6 bases, the J end lost 5 bases, and 26 bases lay between the germline ends. The CDR3 extends over 17 amino acids. Germline values: CDR1 KGHSH, CDR2 LQKENI.

The V and J genes are TRBV6-2 or TRBV6-3 and TRBJ1-2; no reliable D call. CDR3 length: 15 amino acids. Germline CDR1 is MNHEY and CDR2 is SVGEGT. V gave up 5 bases and J gave up 4 bases, with 17 bases separating them. This CDR3 is CASSDQGSTRYGYTF. The CDR3 DNA reads TGTGCCAGCAGTGATCAAGGTTCCACCCGCTATGGCTACACCTTC.

The chain recombines TRBV4-3 with TRBJ2-7, with 10 bases identical to TRBD2. Germline CDR1 and CDR2: LGHNA and YSLEER. The CDR3 consists of 15 residues. V trimming: 4 bases; J trimming: 2 bases; junction bases outside the gene matches: 5. CDR3 protein: CASSLGLAEPYEQYF. DNA for the CDR3: TGCGCCAGCAGCCTCGGACTAGCGGAACCCTACGAGCAGTACTTC.

V usage is TRBV4-1 and J usage is TRBJ1-4, with unresolved D. Germline assignment: CDR1 MGHRA and CDR2 YSYEKL. V was cut by 0 bases and J by 5 bases, with 13 bases left in between. The CDR3 totals 16 residues. As DNA, the CDR3 is TGCGCCAGCAGCCAAGATGATTTTAGGCAAAATGAAAAACTGTTTTTT. It translates to CASSQDDFRQNEKLFF.

The V gene is TRBV7-9, the J gene TRBJ1-1, with 7 bases identical to TRBD1. This CDR3 contains 13 residues. The V and J ends lost 4 bases and 6 bases, in that order; junction bases with no gene match: 5. CDR1 SEHNR and CDR2 FQNEAQ come from the germline V gene (reference sequence). CDR3 coding DNA: TGTGCCAGCAGCTACGACAGGGCCTCTGAAGCTTTCTTT. This encodes CASSYDRASEAFF.

The chain employs TRBV7-2 and TRBJ2-2; 8 nucleotides agree with TRBD2. This CDR3 has 14 amino acids. CDR1 and CDR2 from the germline V gene are SGHTA and FQGNSA. Trimming cost V 5 bases and J 6 bases; bases outside gene matches: 5. The CDR3 DNA is TGTGCCAGCAGCCCGGGGGGGAAGTCCGGGGAGCTGTTTTTT. It translates to CASSPGGKSGELFF.

The chain is built from TRBV5-1 and TRBJ2-2; D is unresolved. Per the germline V gene, CDR1 is SGHRS and CDR2 is YFSETQ. The CDR3 runs to 16 residues. Trimming removed 3 bases from V and 5 bases from J, with 17 bases in between. For the CDR3, the DNA is TGCGCCAGCAGCTCCTCCCCCCAGGCGGCGACCGGGGAGCTGTTTTTT. It is translated as CASSSSPQAATGELFF. Supplemented by reference TRBV5-1 and TRBJ2-2, the full variable domain reads KAGVTQTPRYLIKTRGQQVTLSCSPISGHRSVSWYQQTPGQGLQFLFEYFSETQRNKGNFPGRFSGRQFSNSRSEMNVSTLELGDSALYLCASSSSPQAATGELFFGEGSRLTVL.

The V call is TRBV7-9, the J call TRBJ2-5, with TRBD2 identical over 13 bases. Per the germline V gene, CDR1 is SEHNR and CDR2 is FQNEAQ (reference sequence). The junction had 10 bases not matched to a gene; V was cut back by 5 bases and J by 4 bases. The CDR3 is 17 amino acids. The CDR3 DNA sequence: TGTGCCAGCAGCCCGGGGACTAGCGGGGTCCAGATAGAGACCCAGTACTTC. It yields the protein CASSPGTSGVQIETQYF. Full variable domain (rest looked up from reference TRBV7-9 and TRBJ2-5): DTGVSQNPRHKITKRGQNVTFRCDPISEHNRLYWYRQTLGQGPEFLTYFQNEAQLEKSRLLSDRFSAERPKGSFSTLEIQRTEQGDSAMYLCASSPGTSGVQIETQYFGPGTRLLVL.

This clone occurred a few times. The V gene is TRBV19, the J gene TRBJ1-5; D remains ambiguous. This CDR3 comprises 16 residues. Trimming shortened V by 0 bases and J by 0 bases, and 9 bases separated the two germline ends. Germline lookup yields CDR1 LNHDA and CDR2 SQIVND (reference sequence). CDR3 loop: CASSIDPSYSNQPQHF. Written as DNA, the CDR3 is TGTGCCAGTAGTATAGATCCCAGTTATAGCAATCAGCCCCAGCATTTT.